One TCR beta chain is described in this entry. Its target is not known. This sample is part of a study of shared clonotypes between healthy human individuals. Trimming took off 0 bases at V and 4 bases at J, with 12 bases between the two ends. This CDR3 has 16 residues. Germline CDR1 reads SGHNT; CDR2 reads YENEEA. Libraries were prepared by immunoSEQ multiplex PCR; TCRdb keeps only in-frame clonotypes and omits some of them. The table includes roughly 490,000 clones, around 80% detected once. Study results and limitations: Blood was the only sampled material, and tissue repertoires likely differ.

The sequencing sample was made of PBMCs. This chain joins TRBV11-3 and TRBJ2-2; a possible D gene is TRBD1 (5 bases). The clonotype comes from a middle-aged woman in good health. Some clones in this sample may be carry-over from other donors' samples. The CDR3 loop reads CASSLDPRVSTGELFF. The DNA for the CDR3 is TGTGCCAGCAGCTTAGATCCCAGGGTTAGCACCGGGGAGCTGTTTTTT.